The 14 T cell receptor beta chains below come from one sample, sequenced in a study of T cells in localized non-small cell lung cancer. TCRdb's copy holds only in-frame clones and misses some; the assay was immunoSEQ multiplex PCR. The table includes some 130,000 clones, 70% to 90% detected once. The material sequenced was peripheral blood, taken before any cancer treatment. Receptors were obtained from a female donor over 55 with stage I lung adenocarcinoma.

V usage is TRBV10-2 and J usage is TRBJ2-7; D is perhaps TRBD1 (6 bases). This CDR3 is built from 12 residues. V was shortened by 6 bases and J by 6 bases, with 12 bases between the two germline ends. The germline V gene encodes CDR1 WSHSY and CDR2 SAAADI. The CDR3 DNA reads TGCGCCAGCAGATCAGGGGCGACCGAGCAGTACTTC. Translating gives CASRSGATEQYF.

This clone has only one observation. The V call is TRBV5-1, the J call TRBJ2-7; D is perhaps TRBD1 (6 bases). V was clipped by 5 bases and J by 6 bases, with 12 bases between them. The germline gives CDR1 SGHRS, CDR2 YFSETQ. The CDR3 has 12 amino acids. The CDR3 reads CASRPQGSEQYF. In nucleotides, the CDR3 is TGCGCCAGCAGACCACAGGGCAGCGAGCAGTACTTC.

This clone was found once. The chain combines TRBV30 with TRBJ2-7; 8 bases map to TRBD1. Germline V gene data show CDR1 as GTSNPN and CDR2 as SVGIG (reference sequence). V trimming: 4 bases; J trimming: 5 bases; junction bases outside the gene matches: 4. This CDR3 comprises 12 residues. CDR3 protein: CAWTRQGNEQYF. CDR3 bases: TGTGCCTGGACTCGACAGGGGAACGAGCAGTACTTC.

As DNA, the CDR3 is TGTGCCAGCAGGGGGGGCGGCTCCCAGGGAAAGGGCTACACCTTC. It codes for CASRGGGSQGKGYTF. The chain recombines TRBV6-1 with TRBJ1-2, with D tentatively TRBD1 (6 bases). CDR3 size: 15 residues. The germline V gene encodes CDR1 MNHNS and CDR2 SASEGT. The ends were cut back, 6 bases at V and 8 bases at J, with 22 bases in the middle.

The chain is built from TRBV11-2 and TRBJ2-7, with TRBD2 matching 9 bases. This CDR3 has 14 amino acids. Unmatched junction bases numbered 6, after V lost 3 bases and J lost 6 bases. Germline V gene sequence: CDR1 SGHAT, CDR2 FQNNGV. CDR3 region: CASSFAGGPGEQYF. CDR3 bases: TGTGCCAGCAGCTTTGCGGGAGGGCCTGGCGAGCAGTACTTC.

This clone was detected only a few times. The rearrangement uses TRBV29-1 and TRBJ1-1, with D unresolved. The CDR3 has 14 amino acids. With 1 base removed from V and 0 bases from J, the gap between germline ends came to 9 bases. Per germline, CDR1 SQVTM and CDR2 ANQGSEA. The DNA of the CDR3 is TGCAGCGTTGAAGCCGGGATCATGAACACTGAAGCTTTCTTT. Translating gives CSVEAGIMNTEAFF.

The J gene is TRBJ1-6, the V gene TRBV28, with 7 nucleotides matching TRBD1. J was trimmed by 5 bases and V by 3 bases; bases with no gene match: 7. The CDR3 length is 16 residues. CDR1 is MDHEN and CDR2 is SYDVKM in the germline V gene. The CDR3 here is CASSLFRDRDNSPLHF. CDR3 nucleotides: TGTGCCAGCAGTTTGTTCCGGGACAGAGATAATTCACCCCTCCACTTT.

The V gene is TRBV5-4, the J gene TRBJ2-7; 11 positions agree with TRBD2. CDR1 SGHNT and CDR2 YYREEE come from the germline V gene (reference sequence). The CDR3 consists of 15 residues. V shed 4 bases and J 2 bases; nucleotides not matched to a gene: 5. The CDR3: CASSAGTSGAYEQYF. In DNA form, the CDR3 reads TGTGCCAGCAGCGCGGGGACTAGCGGAGCCTACGAGCAGTACTTC.

CDR3 protein: CASSLGENTEAFF. The DNA of the CDR3 is TGTGCCAGCAGCTTAGGAGAGAACACTGAAGCTTTCTTT. The V gene is TRBV11-2, the J gene TRBJ1-1; D is uncertain. Germline assignment: CDR1 SGHAT and CDR2 FQNNGV. Trimming cost V 1 base and J 1 base, with 4 bases left between them. CDR3 length equals 13 residues.

This chain uses TRBV2 with TRBJ2-3; 9 bases match TRBD1. The V gene's germline CDR1 is SNHLY and CDR2 FYNNEI. CDR3 length: 16 amino acids. Trimming took 0 bases from V and 1 from J; bases not matched to a gene: 2. CDR3 sequence reads: CASSEAGQGGTDTQYF. Written as DNA, the CDR3 is TGTGCCAGCAGTGAAGCGGGACAGGGCGGCACAGATACGCAGTATTTT.

This sequence joins TRBV13 and TRBJ2-7; D uncertain. The CDR3 sequence is 15 residues long. Per the germline V gene, CDR1 is PRHDT and CDR2 is FYEKMQ (reference sequence). V gave up 3 bases and J gave up 2 bases, with 14 bases separating them. Written as DNA, the CDR3 is TGTGCCAGCAGCTTGTATTCAGCAAGGACCTACGAGCAGTACTTC. This encodes CASSLYSARTYEQYF.

V and J are TRBV5-1 and TRBJ1-5; the D is unclear. The CDR3 consists of 15 residues. The germline gives CDR1 SGHRS, CDR2 YFSETQ. V lost 2 bases, J lost 4 bases, and 13 bases lay in between. The CDR3: CASSLEGSGNQPQHF. Written as DNA, the CDR3 is TGCGCCAGCAGCTTAGAGGGATCAGGAAATCAGCCCCAGCATTTT.

The V call is TRBV11-3, the J call TRBJ2-3, with D maybe TRBD1 (6 bases). Germline lookup yields CDR1 SGHNT and CDR2 YENEEA. CDR3 length: 16 residues. V was clipped by 4 bases and J by 3 bases, with 17 bases between them. As DNA, the CDR3 is TGTGCCAGCAGCTCGGAAGGCAGGGGATGGACAGATACGCAGTATTTT. Translating gives CASSSEGRGWTDTQYF.

Here the CDR3 reads CSVVPYNEAFF. CDR3 DNA sequence: TGCAGCGTTGTCCCCTACAATGAAGCTTTCTTT. The rearrangement uses TRBV29-1 and TRBJ1-1; no clear D gene. Trimming shortened V by 4 bases and J by 7 bases, and 10 bases separated the two germline ends. The CDR3 covers 11 residues. The germline V gene encodes CDR1 SQVTM and CDR2 ANQGSEA.